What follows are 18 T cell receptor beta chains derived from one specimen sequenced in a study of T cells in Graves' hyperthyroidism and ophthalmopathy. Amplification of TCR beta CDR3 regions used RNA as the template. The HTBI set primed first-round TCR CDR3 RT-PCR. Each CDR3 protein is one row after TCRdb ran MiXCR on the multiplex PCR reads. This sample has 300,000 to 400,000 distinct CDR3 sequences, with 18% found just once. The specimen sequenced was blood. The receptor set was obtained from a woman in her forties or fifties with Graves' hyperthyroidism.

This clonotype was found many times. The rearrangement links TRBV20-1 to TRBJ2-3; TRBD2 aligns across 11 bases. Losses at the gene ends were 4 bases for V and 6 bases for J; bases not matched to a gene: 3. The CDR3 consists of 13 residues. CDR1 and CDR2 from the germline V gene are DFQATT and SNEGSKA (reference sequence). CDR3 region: CSAIAGGRDTQYF. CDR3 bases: TGCAGTGCTATAGCGGGAGGGCGTGATACGCAGTATTTT.

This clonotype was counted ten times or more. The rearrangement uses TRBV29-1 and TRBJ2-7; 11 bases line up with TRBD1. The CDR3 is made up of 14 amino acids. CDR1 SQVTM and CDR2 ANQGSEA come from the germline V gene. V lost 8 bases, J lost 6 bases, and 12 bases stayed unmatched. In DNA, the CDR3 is TGCAGCACCAGGGATGGGACAGGGGGATCCGAGCAGTACTTC. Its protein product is CSTRDGTGGSEQYF.

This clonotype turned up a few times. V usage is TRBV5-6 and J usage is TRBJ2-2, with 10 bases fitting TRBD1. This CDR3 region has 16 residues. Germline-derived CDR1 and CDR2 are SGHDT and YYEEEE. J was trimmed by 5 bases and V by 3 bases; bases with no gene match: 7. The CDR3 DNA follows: TGTGCCAGCAGCTCGACAGGGGGCAGGAGGACCGGGGAGCTGTTTTTT. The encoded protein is CASSSTGGRRTGELFF. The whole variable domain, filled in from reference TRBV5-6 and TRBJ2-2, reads DAGVTQSPTHLIKTRGQQVTLRCSPKSGHDTVSWYQQALGQGPQFIFQYYEEEERQRGNFPDRFSGHQFPNYSSELNVNALLLGDSALYLCASSSTGGRRTGELFFGEGSRLTVL.

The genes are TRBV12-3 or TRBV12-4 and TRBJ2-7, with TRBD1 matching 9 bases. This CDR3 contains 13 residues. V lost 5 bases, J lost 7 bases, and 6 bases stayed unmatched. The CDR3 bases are TGTGCCAGCAGTACTCGACAGGGGGGAGAGCAGTACTTC. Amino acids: CASSTRQGGEQYF.

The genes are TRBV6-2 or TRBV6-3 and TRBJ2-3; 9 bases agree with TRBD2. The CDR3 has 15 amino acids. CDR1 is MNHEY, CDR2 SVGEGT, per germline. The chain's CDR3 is CAAALGGRGTDTQYF. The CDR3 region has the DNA TGTGCTGCGGCCCTCGGCGGGAGGGGCACAGATACGCAGTATTTT.

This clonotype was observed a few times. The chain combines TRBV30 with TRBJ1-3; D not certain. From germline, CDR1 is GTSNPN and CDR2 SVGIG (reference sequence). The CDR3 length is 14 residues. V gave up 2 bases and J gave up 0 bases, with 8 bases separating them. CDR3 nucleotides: TGTGCCTGGAGTATGGGGAACTCTGGAAACACCATATATTTT. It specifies CAWSMGNSGNTIYF.

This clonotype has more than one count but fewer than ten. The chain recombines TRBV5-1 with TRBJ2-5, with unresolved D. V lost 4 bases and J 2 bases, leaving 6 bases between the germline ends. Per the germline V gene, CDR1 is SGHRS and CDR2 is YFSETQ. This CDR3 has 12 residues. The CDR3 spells CASSAAQETQYF. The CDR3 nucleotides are TGCGCCAGCAGCGCCGCACAAGAGACCCAGTACTTC.

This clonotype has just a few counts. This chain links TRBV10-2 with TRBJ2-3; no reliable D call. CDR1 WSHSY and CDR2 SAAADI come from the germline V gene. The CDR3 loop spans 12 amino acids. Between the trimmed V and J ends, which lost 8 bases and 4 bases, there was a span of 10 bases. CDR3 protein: CASGDRADTQYF. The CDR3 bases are TGCGCCAGCGGCGACCGGGCAGATACGCAGTATTTT.

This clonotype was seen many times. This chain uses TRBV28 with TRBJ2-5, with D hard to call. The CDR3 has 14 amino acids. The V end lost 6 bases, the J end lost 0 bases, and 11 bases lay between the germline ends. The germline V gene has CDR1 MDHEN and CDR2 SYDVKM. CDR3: CASSLARYQETQYF. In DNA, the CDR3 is TGTGCCAGCAGCTTAGCCCGGTACCAAGAGACCCAGTACTTC.

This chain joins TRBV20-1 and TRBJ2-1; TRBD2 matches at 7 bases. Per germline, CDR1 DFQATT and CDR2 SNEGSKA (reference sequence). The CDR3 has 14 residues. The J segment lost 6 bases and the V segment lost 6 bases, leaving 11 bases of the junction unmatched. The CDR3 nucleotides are TGCAGTGCAAACCCCCGGACTAGAGTCAATGAGCAGTTCTTC. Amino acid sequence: CSANPRTRVNEQFF.

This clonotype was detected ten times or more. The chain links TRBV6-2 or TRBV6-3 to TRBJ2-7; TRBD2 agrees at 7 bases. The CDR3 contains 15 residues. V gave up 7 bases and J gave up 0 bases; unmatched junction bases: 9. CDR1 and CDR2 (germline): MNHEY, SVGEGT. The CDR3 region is CASTKTRGSSYEQYF. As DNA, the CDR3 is TGTGCCAGCACCAAAACGCGGGGGAGCTCCTACGAGCAGTACTTC.

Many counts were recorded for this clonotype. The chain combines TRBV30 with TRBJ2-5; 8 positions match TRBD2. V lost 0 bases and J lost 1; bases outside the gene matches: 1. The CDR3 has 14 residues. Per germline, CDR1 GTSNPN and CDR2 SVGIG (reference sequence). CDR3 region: CAWSVGGAQETQYF. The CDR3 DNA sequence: TGTGCCTGGAGTGTCGGGGGGGCCCAAGAGACCCAGTACTTC.

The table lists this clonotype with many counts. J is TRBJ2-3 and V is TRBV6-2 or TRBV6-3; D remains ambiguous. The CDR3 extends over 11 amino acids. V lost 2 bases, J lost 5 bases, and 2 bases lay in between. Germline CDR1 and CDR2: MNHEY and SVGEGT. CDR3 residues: CASSYRDTQYF. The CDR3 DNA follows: TGTGCCAGCAGTTACAGAGATACGCAGTATTTT.

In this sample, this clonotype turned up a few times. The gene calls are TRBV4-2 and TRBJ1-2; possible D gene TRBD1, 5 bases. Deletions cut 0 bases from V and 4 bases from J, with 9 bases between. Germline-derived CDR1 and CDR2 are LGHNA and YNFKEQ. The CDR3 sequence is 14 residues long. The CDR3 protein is CASSQDEGSYGYTF. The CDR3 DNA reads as TGTGCCAGCAGCCAAGATGAGGGGAGCTATGGCTACACCTTC.

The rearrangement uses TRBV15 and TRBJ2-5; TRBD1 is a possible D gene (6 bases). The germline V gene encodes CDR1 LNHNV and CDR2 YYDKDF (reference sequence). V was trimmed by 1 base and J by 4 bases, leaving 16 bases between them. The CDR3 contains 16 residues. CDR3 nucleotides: TGTGCCACCAGCAGAGGTCGGGACCAGGGGAGAGAGACCCAGTACTTC. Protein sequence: CATSRGRDQGRETQYF. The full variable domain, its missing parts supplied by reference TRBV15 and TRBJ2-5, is DAMVIQNPRYQVTQFGKPVTLSCSQTLNHNVMYWYQQKSSQAPKLLFHYYDKDFNNEADTPDNFQSRRPNTSFCFLDIRSPGLGDTAMYLCATSRGRDQGRETQYFGPGTRLLVL.

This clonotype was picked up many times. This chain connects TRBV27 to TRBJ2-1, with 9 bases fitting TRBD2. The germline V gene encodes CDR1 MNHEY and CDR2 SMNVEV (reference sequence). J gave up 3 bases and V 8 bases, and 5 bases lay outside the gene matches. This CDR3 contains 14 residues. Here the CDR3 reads CASGREGFYNEQFF. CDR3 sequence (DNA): TGTGCCAGCGGGCGGGAGGGATTCTACAATGAGCAGTTCTTC.

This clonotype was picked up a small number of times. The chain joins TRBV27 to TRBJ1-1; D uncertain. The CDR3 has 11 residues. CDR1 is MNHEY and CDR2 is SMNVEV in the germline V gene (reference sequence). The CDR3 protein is CVALAGTEAFF. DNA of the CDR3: TGTGTCGCTCTGGCGGGCACTGAAGCTTTCTTT.

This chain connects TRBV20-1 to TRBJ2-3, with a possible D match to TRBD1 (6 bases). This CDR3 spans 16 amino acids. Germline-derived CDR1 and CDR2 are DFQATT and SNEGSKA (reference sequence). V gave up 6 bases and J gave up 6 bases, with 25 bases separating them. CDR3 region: CSAPPPGGRGSDTQYF. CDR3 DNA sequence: TGCAGTGCCCCCCCCCCCGGTGGCAGGGGATCCGATACGCAGTATTTT.